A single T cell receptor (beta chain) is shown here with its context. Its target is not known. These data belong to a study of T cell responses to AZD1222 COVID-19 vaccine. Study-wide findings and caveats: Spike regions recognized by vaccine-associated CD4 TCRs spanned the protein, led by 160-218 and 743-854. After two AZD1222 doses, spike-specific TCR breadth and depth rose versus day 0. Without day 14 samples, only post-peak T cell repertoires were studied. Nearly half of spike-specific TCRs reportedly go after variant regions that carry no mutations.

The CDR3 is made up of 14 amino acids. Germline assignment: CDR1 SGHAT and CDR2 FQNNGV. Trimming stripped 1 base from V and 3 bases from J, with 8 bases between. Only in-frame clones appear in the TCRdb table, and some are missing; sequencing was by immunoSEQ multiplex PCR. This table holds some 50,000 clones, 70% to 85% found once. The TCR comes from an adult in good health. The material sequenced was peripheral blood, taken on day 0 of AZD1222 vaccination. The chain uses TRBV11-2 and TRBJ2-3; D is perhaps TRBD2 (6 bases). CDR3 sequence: CASSLVLATDTQYF. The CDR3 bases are TGTGCCAGCAGCTTAGTACTAGCTACAGATACGCAGTATTTT.